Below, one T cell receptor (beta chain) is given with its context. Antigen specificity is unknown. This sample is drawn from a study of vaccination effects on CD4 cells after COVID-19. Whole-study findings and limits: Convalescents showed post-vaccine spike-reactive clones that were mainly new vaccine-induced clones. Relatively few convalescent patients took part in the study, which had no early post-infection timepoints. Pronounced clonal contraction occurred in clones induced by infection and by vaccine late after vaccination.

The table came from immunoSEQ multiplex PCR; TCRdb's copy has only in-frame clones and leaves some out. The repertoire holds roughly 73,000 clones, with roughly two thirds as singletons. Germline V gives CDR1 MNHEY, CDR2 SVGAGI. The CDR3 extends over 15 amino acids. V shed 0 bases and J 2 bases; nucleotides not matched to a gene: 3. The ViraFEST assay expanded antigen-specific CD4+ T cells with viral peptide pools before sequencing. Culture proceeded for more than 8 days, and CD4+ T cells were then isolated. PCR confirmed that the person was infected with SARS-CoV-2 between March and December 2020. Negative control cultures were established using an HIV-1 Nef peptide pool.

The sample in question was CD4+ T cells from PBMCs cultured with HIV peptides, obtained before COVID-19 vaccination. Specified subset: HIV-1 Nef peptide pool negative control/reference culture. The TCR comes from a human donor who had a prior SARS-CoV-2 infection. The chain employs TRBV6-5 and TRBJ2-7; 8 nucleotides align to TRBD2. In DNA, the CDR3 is TGTGCCAGCAGTTACTCGCGGGGGGAGGCCTACGAGCAGTACTTC. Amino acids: CASSYSRGEAYEQYF.